The entry below gives a single TCR beta chain sequence along with its context. Antigen unknown. This sample was taken from a study of beta chain features in type 1 diabetes. The authors reverse transcribed all of the isolated RNA, so sequencing captured expressed TCRB transcripts. Samples of naive, central memory and regulatory T cells yielded a mean of about 3.8 million reads. Libraries were prepared by immunoSEQ multiplex PCR; TCRdb keeps only in-frame clonotypes and omits some of them. The table includes tens of thousands of clones, almost 70% detected once. General observations from the study: Diminished insertions and augmented deletions at VDJ junctions characterized type 1 diabetes patients.

This CDR3 comprises 20 residues. CDR1 and CDR2 from the germline V gene are MRHNA and SNTAGT. Unmatched junction bases numbered 19, after V lost 5 bases and J lost 4 bases. The specimen sequenced was Tregs from blood. The chain couples TRBV6-4 to TRBJ2-2; 10 nucleotides align to TRBD2. The clonotype was recovered from a woman aged 40 to 50 in good health. CDR3 bases: TGTGCCAGCAGTCGCCTCGCGTTGGAGCGGGGGGGCTATAGCACCGGGGAGCTGTTTTTT. It is translated as CASSRLALERGGYSTGELFF.